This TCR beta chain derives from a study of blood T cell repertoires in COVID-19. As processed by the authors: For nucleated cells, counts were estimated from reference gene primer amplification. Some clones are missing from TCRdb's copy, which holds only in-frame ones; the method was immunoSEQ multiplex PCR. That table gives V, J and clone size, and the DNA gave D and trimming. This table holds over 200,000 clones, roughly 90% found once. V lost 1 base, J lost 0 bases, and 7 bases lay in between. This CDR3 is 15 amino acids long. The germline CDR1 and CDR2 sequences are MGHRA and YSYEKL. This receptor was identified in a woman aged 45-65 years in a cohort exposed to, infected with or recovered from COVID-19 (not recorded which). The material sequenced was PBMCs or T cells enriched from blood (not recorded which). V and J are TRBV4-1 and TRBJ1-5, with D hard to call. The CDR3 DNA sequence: TGCGCCAGCAGCCAAGGCGACACTAGCAATCAGCCCCAGCATTTT. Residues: CASSQGDTSNQPQHF.